This T cell receptor beta chain was profiled in a study of post-analysis software for immune sequencing data. Germline CDR1 reads SGHTA; CDR2 reads FQGNSA. V gave up 9 bases and J gave up 3 bases, with 12 bases separating them. CDR3 length: 14 residues. This clonotype was detected a few times. Its antigen is currently unknown. Incorporated into the TCR beta cDNA libraries were unique molecular identifiers, which served to reduce PCR and sequencing biases. Using its own MiXCR run on the PCR reads, TCRdb lists one record per CDR3 protein. The sample lists about 820,000 distinct CDR3 sequences; 53% were seen once. Study-level findings and limits: Controls showed lower frequencies than patients for roughly five TRBV segments, and TRBV5-6, TRBV5-1 and TRBV20-1 were among these. Multiple sclerosis was associated with a significant reduction in normalized Chao1 diversity relative to controls.

The sequence was collected from a girl aged 10 to 17 with multiple sclerosis. The specimen was blood. This chain uses TRBV7-2 with TRBJ2-6; D not certain. CDR3 sequence reads: CASSSHLGANVLTF. CDR3 nucleotides: TGTGCCAGTAGTTCTCACCTTGGGGCCAACGTCCTGACTTTC.